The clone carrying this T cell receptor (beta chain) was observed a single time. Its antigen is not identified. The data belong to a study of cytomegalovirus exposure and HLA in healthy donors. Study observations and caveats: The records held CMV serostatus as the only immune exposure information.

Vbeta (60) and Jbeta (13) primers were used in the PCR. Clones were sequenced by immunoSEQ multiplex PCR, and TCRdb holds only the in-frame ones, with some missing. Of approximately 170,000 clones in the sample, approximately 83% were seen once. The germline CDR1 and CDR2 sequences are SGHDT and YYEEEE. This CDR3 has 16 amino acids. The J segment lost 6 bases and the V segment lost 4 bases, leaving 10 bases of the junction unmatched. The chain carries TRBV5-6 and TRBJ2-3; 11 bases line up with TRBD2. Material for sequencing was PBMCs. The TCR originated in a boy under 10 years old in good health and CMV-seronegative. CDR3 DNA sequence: TGTGCCAGCAGCCTCCCGGGACTAGCGGTTACGGATACGCAGTATTTT. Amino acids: CASSLPGLAVTDTQYF.